The entry that follows covers one T cell receptor beta chain sequence. No antigen is known for it. No much larger clone is present one base from it, and per-base qualities are unavailable. Library preparation was by the immunoSEQ multiplex PCR assay. The multiplex PCR relied on a mix of 60 forward primers for TCR Vbeta segments and 13 reverse primers for TCR Jbeta segments. Amplification of the CDR3 region of rearranged TCR beta genes was performed with a multiplex PCR assay on genomic DNA. The amplified TCR beta libraries were sequenced on the Illumina HiSeq System as 87-base-pair reads. The original pipeline was this. A later analysis counted tens of millions of unique TCR beta chains across the 500 to 850 repertoires, and around 9.9 million of these chains were shared by at least two donors. A nearest-neighbor algorithm error-corrected the raw reads and collapsed the reads into unique sequences, merging closely related sequences to remove PCR and sequencing errors. To assign V, D and J gene segments, CDR3 sequences were aligned to IMGT reference sequences. For a sequence to be retained, a match of at least six nucleotides was required to both a V gene segment and a J gene segment. A rearrangement was called productive if the CDR3 had no stop codons and remained in frame with V and J, and every other rearrangement was called non-productive. Following IMGT convention, CDR3 was defined as the stretch from the second conserved V-encoded cysteine to the conserved J-encoded phenylalanine. The earlier analysis of more than 450 of the donors excluded sequences that lacked an unambiguous match to a single V gene segment. In an earlier analysis of some 590 of the donors, a V segment was called functional when productive rearrangements were above 56.7%, and segregating when the standard deviation between donors exceeded 5%. To diagnose cytomegalovirus status from the catalog of TCR beta chain sequences, a statistical classification framework was built. In a later analysis, TCR nucleotide sequences were compared against IMGT/GENE-DB human TR gene sequences so that V and J genes could be assigned. In a later analysis, CDR3 sequences and most-parsimonious VDJ recombination scenarios were assigned using the TCRdist pipeline. In a later analysis, each TCR beta chain was defined by its CDR3 amino acid sequence together with its V-gene family, and reads lacking a unique V-gene family were excluded. To address suspected cross-contamination and a sequencing artifact, a later analysis removed around 590 highly shared, low-generation-probability nucleotide sequences. A later analysis calculated a clonal expansion index for each public chain from normalized within-repertoire ranks of inferred template counts. A later analysis computed generation probabilities with a VDJ recombination model fitted to out-of-frame rearrangements, and checked the results against IGoR. In a later analysis, hypergeometric tests were used to score TCR-TCR, TCR-HLA and TCR-CMV co-occurrence, with a repertoire-size bias correction applied to TCR pairs. To estimate false discovery rates, a later analysis permuted the HLA or CMV assignments 20 times. In a later analysis, co-occurring TCRs were grouped using DBSCAN, with TCRdist sequence similarity added in when clustering inside HLA-allele-positive subsets. Co-occurrence clustering excluded repertoires with fewer than 30,000 or more than 120,000 public chains, plus five with anomalous nucleotide sharing. Imported from immuneACCESS, the table was reduced by TCRdb to in-frame sequences with V and J called. These copies leave out some clones; in studies compared against another copy, an unresolved V gene accounts for under half, and the cause of the remainder is not known. The D gene and trimming were derived from the DNA, and the V and J assignments and clone size from that table. The sample contains around 160,000 clones, about 77% of them found a single time. The top ten constitute roughly 2.8% of the sample.

The cohort comprised more than 550 healthy bone marrow donors. Cohort members were all nominally healthy when sampled, although unrecorded immune exposures were likely present. The donor tested CMV seropositive, placing the donor among the 250 to 350 seropositive members of the cohort. Every donor gave a peripheral blood sample, and the peripheral blood mononuclear cells from that sample were used for TCR beta sequencing. The Qiagen DNeasy Blood Extraction Kit was used to extract genomic DNA from the blood cell samples. This specimen belongs to a study of cytomegalovirus exposure and HLA in healthy donors (dated by TCRdb to the late 2010s). Regarding the research as a whole: An earlier analysis of approximately 640 of the donors reported 250 to 300 Gb of sequence data and 117 million unique TCR beta sequences from 150 million to 200 million T cells. Around 330 gigabases of sequencing data and around 85 million unique TCR sequences made up an early release that covered under 750 HLA-typed donors. Of the 398 genotyped donors, 81% fell in the genetic ancestry cluster associated with self-reported Caucasian donors. The study aimed to test whether signatures of past pathogen exposure could be identified by cataloging public T cell receptors. The study profiled the T cell repertoires of some 610 subjects by immunosequencing and related them to cytomegalovirus serostatus. A separate validation cohort of 100 to 150 different subjects was used in addition to the roughly 720-subject first cohort. The study combined high-throughput TCR immunosequencing, statistical association of individual TCRs with disease status, and machine learning to predict cytomegalovirus infection status. In a later analysis, previously published TCR beta repertoires from hundreds of donors were re-analyzed and high-resolution HLA genotyping was added so that TCR occurrence patterns could be studied. Rather than using new phenotypic data, the later analysis identified candidate immune exposures from TCR beta sequences and from how often those sequences occurred across donors. An earlier analysis of several hundred of the donors applied high-throughput TCR beta sequencing to assess whether each TCR beta V gene segment acted as functional or pseudogenic. Donor age, sex, ethnicity and CMV serostatus were compiled alongside the repertoire data. A later genetic analysis took genome-wide SNP genotypes for about 55% of the 666 donors and used that subset as a discovery cohort. Every repertoire in the discovery cohort had been generated on one and the same sequencing platform. HLA typing included class I and class II loci at four-digit resolution. The number of donors typed differed by locus, with about 629-630 for A, B, C, DRB1 and DQB1, around 500 for DQA1, over 600 for DPA1, and 400 to 490 for DPB1. Because of strong linkage in the cohort, four to six DR-DQ haplotypes were treated as single units for association and clustering. Among some 400 genotyped donors of the cohort, an average of around 240,000 unique TCR beta nucleotide sequences was sequenced per donor, of which about 19% were non-productive. Points the paper makes about the study in general: Compared with the 666-donor mean, donors in an Asian-associated ancestry cluster had fewer N-insertions in productive TCRs, according to a later genetic analysis. In an earlier analysis of some 540 of the donors, most TCR beta V segments appeared in productive rearrangements about 90% or about 30% of the time, broadly matching IMGT annotations. Because counts were too low, about 15 rarely observed V segments, including chromosome 9 orphons, were left out of the earlier analysis of some 600 of the donors. A later analysis reported that several top co-occurrence clusters appeared linked to parvovirus B19, influenza, CMV and Epstein-Barr virus. While some public TCRs were present in many individuals, most TCR sequences turned up only very rarely across donors. Presence/absence analyses assumed roughly uniform sequencing depth across donors, an assumption that may not hold. In vitro tests confirmed that three of the cytomegalovirus-associated TCR beta chains recognize cytomegalovirus antigens. A further reported finding was that TCR beta sequences accurately predicted the HLA-A and HLA-B alleles for most subjects in the first cohort. Strong co-occurrence of HLA alleles, especially DR and DQ, made assigning TCR associations to individual alleles difficult. Because HLA typing was unavailable for some donors at each locus, only the typed subset was used in association tests. At a false discovery rate of 0.05, a later analysis linked some 17,000 TCR beta sequences to specific HLA alleles. The study gave a list of roughly 150 TCR beta chains associated with cytomegalovirus. Correlated functional status among segregating V segments might reflect linkage disequilibrium, but an unknown experimental factor could not be ruled out. For the cohort, immune exposure information was limited to CMV serostatus. In a later analysis, the rate of TCR association differed among HLA loci, with DRB1 alleles having the most associated TCRs and HLA-C alleles having the fewest. A later analysis found that most CMV-associated TCR beta chains appeared HLA-restricted, with HLA associations seemingly driven largely by CMV exposure. It was suggested by the authors that the approach could potentially be generalized to other disease states and immunological phenotypes. A group of highly shared sequence variants was considered likely to be a technical artifact of the sequencing pipeline. In this cohort, only TCR beta chains were sequenced, and detectable features were limited by the absence of alpha or paired-chain data. In both the original and validation cohorts, the classifier was reported to diagnose cytomegalovirus status with high specificity and sensitivity. V-gene and J-gene trimming of TCR beta chains was associated with a missense DCLRE1C variant in a later genetic analysis, and the association was replicated in an independent cohort. In a later analysis, HLA-associated TCR beta chains showed more clonal expansion and lower generation probabilities than non-associated chains that were equally common.

The origin of this receptor is a woman in her forties in good health and CMV-seropositive. The sequencing sample was made of PBMCs.

The DNA sequence reads TGTGCCAGCAGCCCGACCGGGACTAGCAGGGAGACCCAGTACTTC. This is translated as CASSPTGTSRETQYF. The rearrangement joined TRBV7-2 to TRBJ2-5; TRBD2 fits 9 bases in the junction. The junction shows trimming of 5 bases on V and 5 bases on J, and the gene matches do not reach 9 bases of it. CDR3 length: 15 amino acids, cysteine to phenylalanine. Left in the record is the CDR3 DNA by itself, 45 bases read in frame from the first base. The germline V gene supplies CDR1 SGHTA and CDR2 FQGNSA.